Described below is a single TCR beta chain sequence and its context. In the original analysis: Nucleated cell counts were estimated from reference gene primer amplification. Some clones are missing from TCRdb's copy, which holds only in-frame ones; the method was immunoSEQ multiplex PCR. That table is the source of V, J and clone size, and D and trimming were worked out from the DNA. The table lists about 220,000 clones, roughly 80% of them singletons, with approximately 5% in the top ten. This sample was taken from a study of blood T cell repertoires in COVID-19. Study context: There were acute and convalescent COVID-19 samples, and they came from the United States, Italy and Spain. Sources were T cells, B-cell-depleted T cells, or PBMCs; the material itself was cDNA or gDNA.

Patients of the Seattle cohort, enrolled during active infection, were followed longitudinally. Germline loops: CDR1 MNHEY, CDR2 SMNVEV (reference sequence). The length of the CDR3 is 14 residues. The J segment lost 4 bases and the V segment lost 2 bases, leaving 5 bases of the junction unmatched. The clonotype originates from a woman between 70 and 85 years old with COVID-19, enrolled during active disease. V is TRBV27 and J is TRBJ2-7, with TRBD2 identical over 7 bases. Specimen: peripheral blood. The CDR3 region is CASSLEGGPYEQYF. In DNA form, the CDR3 reads TGTGCCAGCAGTTTAGAGGGAGGGCCGTACGAGCAGTACTTC.